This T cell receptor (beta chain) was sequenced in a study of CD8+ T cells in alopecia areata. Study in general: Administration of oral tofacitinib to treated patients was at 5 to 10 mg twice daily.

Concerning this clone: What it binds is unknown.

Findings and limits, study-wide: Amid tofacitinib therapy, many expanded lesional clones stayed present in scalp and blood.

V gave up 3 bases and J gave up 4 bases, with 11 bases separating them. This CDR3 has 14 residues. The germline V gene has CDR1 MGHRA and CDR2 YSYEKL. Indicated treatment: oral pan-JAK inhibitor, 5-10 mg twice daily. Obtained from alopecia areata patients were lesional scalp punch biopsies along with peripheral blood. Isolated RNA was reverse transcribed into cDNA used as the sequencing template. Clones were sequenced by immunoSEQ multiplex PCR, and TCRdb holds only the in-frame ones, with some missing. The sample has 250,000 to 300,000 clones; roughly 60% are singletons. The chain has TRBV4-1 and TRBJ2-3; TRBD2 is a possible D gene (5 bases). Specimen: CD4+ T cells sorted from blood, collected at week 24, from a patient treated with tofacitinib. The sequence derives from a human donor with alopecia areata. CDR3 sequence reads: CASSQASYPDTQYF. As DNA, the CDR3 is TGCGCCAGCAGCCAGGCTAGCTACCCAGATACGCAGTATTTT.